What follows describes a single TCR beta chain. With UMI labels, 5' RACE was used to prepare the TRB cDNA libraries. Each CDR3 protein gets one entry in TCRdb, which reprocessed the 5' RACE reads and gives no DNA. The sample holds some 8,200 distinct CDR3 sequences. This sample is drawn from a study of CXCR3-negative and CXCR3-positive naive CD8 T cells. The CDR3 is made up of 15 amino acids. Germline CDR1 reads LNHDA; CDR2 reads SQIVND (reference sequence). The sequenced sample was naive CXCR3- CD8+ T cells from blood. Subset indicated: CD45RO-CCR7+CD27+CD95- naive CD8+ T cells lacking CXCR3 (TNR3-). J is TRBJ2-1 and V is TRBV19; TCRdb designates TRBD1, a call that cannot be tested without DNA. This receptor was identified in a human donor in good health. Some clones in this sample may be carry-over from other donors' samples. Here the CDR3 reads CATLPDRGRRDEQFF.